This T cell receptor beta chain was retrieved from a study of blood T cell repertoires in COVID-19. The wider study: Samples representing acute and convalescent COVID-19 were sourced from the United States, Italy and Spain. PBMCs, B-cell-depleted T cells, or T cells were the source of the cDNA or gDNA that made up the material.

In the source study's methods: From reference gene primer amplification, estimates of nucleated cell counts were derived. The table came from immunoSEQ multiplex PCR; TCRdb's copy has only in-frame clones and leaves some out. That table furnishes V, J and clone size, whereas the DNA furnished D and trimming. The table shows just over 80,000 clones, with about 76% occurring only once. The CDR3 length is 14 residues. The germline V gene has CDR1 KGHSH and CDR2 LQKENI. Between the trimmed V and J ends, which lost 1 base and 6 bases, there was a span of 12 bases. Sequenced material: peripheral blood. This receptor was taken from an elderly man with acute or convalescent COVID-19. V gene TRBV18 combines with J gene TRBJ2-5; the D gene is possibly TRBD2 (6 bases). The CDR3 nucleotides read TGTGCCAGCTCACCACAGGAAGGGAGGCAGACCCAGTACTTC. Protein sequence: CASSPQEGRQTQYF.